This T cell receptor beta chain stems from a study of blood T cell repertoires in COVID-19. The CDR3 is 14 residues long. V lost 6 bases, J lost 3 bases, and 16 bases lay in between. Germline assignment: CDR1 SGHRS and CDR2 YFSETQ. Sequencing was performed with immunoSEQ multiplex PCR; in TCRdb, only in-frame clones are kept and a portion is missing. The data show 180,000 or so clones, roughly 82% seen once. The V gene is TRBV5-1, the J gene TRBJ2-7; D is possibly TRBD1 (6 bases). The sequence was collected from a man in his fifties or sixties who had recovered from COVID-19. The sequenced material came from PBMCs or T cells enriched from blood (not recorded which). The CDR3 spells CASTHSGADYEQYF. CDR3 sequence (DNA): TGCGCCAGCACACATTCAGGGGCGGACTACGAGCAGTACTTC.